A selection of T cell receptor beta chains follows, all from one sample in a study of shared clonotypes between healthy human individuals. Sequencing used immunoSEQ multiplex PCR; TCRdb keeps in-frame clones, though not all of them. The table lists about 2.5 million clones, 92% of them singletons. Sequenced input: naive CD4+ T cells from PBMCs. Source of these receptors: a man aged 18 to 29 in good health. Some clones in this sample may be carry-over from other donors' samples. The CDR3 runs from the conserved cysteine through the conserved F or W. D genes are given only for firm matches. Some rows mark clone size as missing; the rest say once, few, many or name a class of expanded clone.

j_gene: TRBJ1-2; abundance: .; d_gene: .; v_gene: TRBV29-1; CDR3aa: CSVDRQHYGYTF; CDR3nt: TGCAGCGTTGATCGGCAGCACTATGGCTACACCTTC
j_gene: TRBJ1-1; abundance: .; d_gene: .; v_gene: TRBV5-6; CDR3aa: CASSLPGLGTEAFF; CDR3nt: TGTGCCAGCAGCTTGCCAGGGCTGGGCACTGAAGCTTTCTTT
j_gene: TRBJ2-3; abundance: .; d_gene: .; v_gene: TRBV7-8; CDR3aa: CASSLGGPSTDTQYF; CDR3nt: TGTGCCAGCAGCTTAGGGGGGCCTAGCACAGATACGCAGTATTTT
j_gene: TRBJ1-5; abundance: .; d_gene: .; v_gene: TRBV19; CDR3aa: CASSLGLIAGQPQHF; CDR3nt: TGTGCCAGTAGTTTGGGACTGATAGCGGGTCAGCCCCAGCATTTT
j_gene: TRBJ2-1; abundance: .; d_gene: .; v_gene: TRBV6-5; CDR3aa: CASSYSPSLGGNEQFF; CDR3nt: TGTGCCAGCAGTTACTCACCCTCCCTCGGGGGTAATGAGCAGTTCTTC
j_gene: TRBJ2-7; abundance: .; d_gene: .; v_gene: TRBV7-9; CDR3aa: CASSFGSYEQYF; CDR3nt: TGTGCCAGCAGCTTCGGCTCCTACGAGCAGTACTTC
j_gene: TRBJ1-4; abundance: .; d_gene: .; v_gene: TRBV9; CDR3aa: CASSPRAYNEKLFF; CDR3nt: TGTGCCAGCAGCCCACGGGCCTATAATGAAAAACTGTTTTTT
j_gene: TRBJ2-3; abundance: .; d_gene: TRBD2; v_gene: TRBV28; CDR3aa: CASSATGPLAGPSRTDTQYF; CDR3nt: TGTGCCAGCAGTGCAACAGGGCCGCTAGCGGGCCCGAGTCGCACAGATACGCAGTATTTT
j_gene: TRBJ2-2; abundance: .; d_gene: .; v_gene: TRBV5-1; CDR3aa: CASMSNTATGELFF; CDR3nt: TGCGCCAGCATGTCCAATACAGCGACCGGGGAGCTGTTTTTT
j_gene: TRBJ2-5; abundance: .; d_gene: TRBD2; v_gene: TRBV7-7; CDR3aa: CASSLTSGSVGETQYF; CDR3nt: TGTGCCAGCAGCTTAACTAGCGGGAGTGTAGGAGAGACCCAGTACTTC
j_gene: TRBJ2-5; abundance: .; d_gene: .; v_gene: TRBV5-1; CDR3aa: CASSLGDIRTQYF; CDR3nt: TGCGCCAGCAGCTTGGGAGACATCCGGACCCAGTACTTC
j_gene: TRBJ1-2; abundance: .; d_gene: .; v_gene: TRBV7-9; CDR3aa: CASSLGDYGYTF; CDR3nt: TGTGCCAGCAGCTTAGGGGACTATGGCTACACCTTC
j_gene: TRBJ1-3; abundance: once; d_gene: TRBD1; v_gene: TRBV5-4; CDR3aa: CASSLAGQAGNTIYF; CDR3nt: TGTGCCAGCAGCTTGGCGGGACAGGCTGGAAACACCATATATTTT
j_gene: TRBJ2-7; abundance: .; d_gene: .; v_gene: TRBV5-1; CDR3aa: CASSTGLGSYEQYF; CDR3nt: TGCGCCAGCAGCACGGGCCTCGGCTCCTACGAGCAGTACTTC
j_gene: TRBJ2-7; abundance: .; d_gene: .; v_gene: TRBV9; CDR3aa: CASSRTGTEAYEQYF; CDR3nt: TGTGCCAGCAGCAGAACCGGGACCGAAGCCTACGAGCAGTACTTC
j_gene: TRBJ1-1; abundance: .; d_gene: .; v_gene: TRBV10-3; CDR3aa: CAIGHGGENTEAFF; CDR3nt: TGTGCCATCGGTCACGGGGGGGAGAACACTGAAGCTTTCTTT
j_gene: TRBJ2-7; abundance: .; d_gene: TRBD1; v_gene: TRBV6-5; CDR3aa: CASGNRGADEQYF; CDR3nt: TGTGCCAGCGGGAACAGGGGAGCGGACGAGCAGTACTTC
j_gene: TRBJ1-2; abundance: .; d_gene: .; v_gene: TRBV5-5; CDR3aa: CASSAVGGLYYGYTF; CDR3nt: TGTGCCAGCAGCGCCGTTGGGGGCCTCTACTATGGCTACACCTTC
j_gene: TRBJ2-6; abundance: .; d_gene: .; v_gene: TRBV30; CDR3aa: CAGGSWANVLTF; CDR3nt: TGTGCTGGGGGTTCGTGGGCCAACGTCCTGACTTTC